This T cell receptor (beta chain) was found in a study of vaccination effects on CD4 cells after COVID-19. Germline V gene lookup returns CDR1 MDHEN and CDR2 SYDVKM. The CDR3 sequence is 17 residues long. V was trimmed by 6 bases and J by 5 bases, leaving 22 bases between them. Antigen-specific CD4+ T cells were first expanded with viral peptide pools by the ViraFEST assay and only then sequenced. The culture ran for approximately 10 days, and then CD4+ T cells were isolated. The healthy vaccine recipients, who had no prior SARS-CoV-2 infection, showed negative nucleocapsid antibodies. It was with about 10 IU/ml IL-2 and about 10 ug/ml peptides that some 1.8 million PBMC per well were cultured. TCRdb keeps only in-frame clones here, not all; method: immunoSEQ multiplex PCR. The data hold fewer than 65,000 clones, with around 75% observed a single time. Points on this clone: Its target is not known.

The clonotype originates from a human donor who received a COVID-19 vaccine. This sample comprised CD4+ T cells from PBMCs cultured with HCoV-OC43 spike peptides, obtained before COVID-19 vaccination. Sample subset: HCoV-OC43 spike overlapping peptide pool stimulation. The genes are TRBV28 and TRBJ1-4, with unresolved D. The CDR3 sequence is CASRSPTVELGNEKLFF. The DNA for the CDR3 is TGTGCCAGCAGATCGCCCACCGTAGAGCTGGGAAATGAAAAACTGTTTTTT.